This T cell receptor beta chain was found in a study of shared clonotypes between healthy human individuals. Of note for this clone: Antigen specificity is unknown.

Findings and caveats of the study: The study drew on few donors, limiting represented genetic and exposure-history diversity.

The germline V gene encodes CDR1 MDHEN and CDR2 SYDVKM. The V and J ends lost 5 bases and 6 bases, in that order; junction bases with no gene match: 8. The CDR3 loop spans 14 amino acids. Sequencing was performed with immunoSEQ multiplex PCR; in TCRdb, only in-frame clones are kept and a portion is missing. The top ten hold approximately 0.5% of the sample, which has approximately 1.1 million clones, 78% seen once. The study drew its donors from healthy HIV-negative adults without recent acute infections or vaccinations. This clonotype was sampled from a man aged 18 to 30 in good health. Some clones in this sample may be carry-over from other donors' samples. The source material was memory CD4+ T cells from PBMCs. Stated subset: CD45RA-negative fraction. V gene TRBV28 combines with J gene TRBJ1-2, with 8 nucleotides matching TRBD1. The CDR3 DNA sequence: TGTGCCAGCAGTCCTGGGACAGGTCGAGATGGCTACACCTTC. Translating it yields CASSPGTGRDGYTF.